This T cell receptor (beta chain) was sequenced for a study of cytomegalovirus exposure and HLA in healthy donors. CDR1 is SNHLY, CDR2 FYNNEI, per germline. CDR3 length: 12 residues. Between the trimmed V and J ends, which lost 4 bases and 4 bases, there was a span of 8 bases. Study conclusions and caveats: HLA alleles were associated with roughly 15,000 TCR beta sequences in a later analysis at 0.05 false discovery rate. Published work reported that the classifier diagnosed cytomegalovirus status with high specificity and sensitivity.

Turning to this clone: Its cognate antigen is unknown.

The study ran its PCR with 60 Vbeta and 13 Jbeta primers. Clones were sequenced by immunoSEQ multiplex PCR, and TCRdb holds only the in-frame ones, with some missing. The sample totals some 150,000 clones; its top ten clones hold about 2.2%. The sequence was obtained from a woman younger than 30 in good health and CMV-seronegative. This chain links TRBV2 with TRBJ2-7, with no clear D. Sequencing was carried out using PBMCs. The CDR3 here is CASSVVRYEQYF. The CDR3 nucleotides are TGTGCCAGCAGTGTTGTTCGGTACGAGCAGTACTTC.